The 25 T cell receptor beta chains below all came from one sample that was sequenced in a study of cytomegalovirus exposure and HLA in healthy donors. Method: immunoSEQ multiplex PCR; TCRdb's copy keeps in-frame clones and lacks some. Among 150,000 or so clones listed, about 89% were seen once. Material for sequencing was PBMCs. These receptors originate from a woman under 30 in good health and CMV-seropositive.

The CDR3 nucleotides are TGCAGCGTTGCACAGGGGGTAAGCACAGATACGCAGTATTTT. It specifies CSVAQGVSTDTQYF. V is TRBV29-1 and J is TRBJ2-3; the match to TRBD1 covers 8 bases. The CDR3 is 14 residues long. Per germline, CDR1 SQVTM and CDR2 ANQGSEA. Trimming removed 4 bases from V and 0 bases from J; junction bases left unmatched: 3.

The genes are TRBV7-6 and TRBJ1-1, with 8 bases identical to TRBD1. Germline V lookup: CDR1 SGHVS, CDR2 FNYEAQ. This CDR3 spans 13 amino acids. The V and J ends lost 2 bases and 4 bases, in that order; junction bases with no gene match: 0. CDR3 amino acids: CASSLQGATEAFF. The DNA for the CDR3 is TGTGCCAGCAGCTTACAGGGGGCCACTGAAGCTTTCTTT.

The chain joins TRBV7-9 to TRBJ2-1; no clear D. Trimming removed 2 bases at V and 6 bases at J, with 17 bases between. CDR1 and CDR2 (germline): SEHNR, FQNEAQ (reference sequence). This CDR3 has 16 residues. This chain's CDR3 is CASSLSAAYIANEQFF. The CDR3 bases are TGTGCCAGCAGCTTAAGTGCGGCCTACATCGCCAATGAGCAGTTCTTC. Using reference TRBV7-9 and TRBJ2-1 for the parts outside the CDR3, the full variable domain is DTGVSQNPRHKITKRGQNVTFRCDPISEHNRLYWYRQTLGQGPEFLTYFQNEAQLEKSRLLSDRFSAERPKGSFSTLEIQRTEQGDSAMYLCASSLSAAYIANEQFFGPGTRLTVL.

This sequence joins TRBV6-5 and TRBJ2-2; 11 bases fit TRBD2. The junction had 4 bases not matched to a gene; V was cut back by 7 bases and J by 6 bases. This CDR3 region has 14 residues. CDR1 and CDR2 from the germline V gene are MNHEY and SVGAGI. The CDR3 region is CASNPLAGAGELFF. Written as DNA, the CDR3 is TGTGCCAGCAACCCACTAGCGGGAGCCGGGGAGCTGTTTTTT.

This chain uses TRBV19 with TRBJ1-2; 9 bases match TRBD1. This CDR3 contains 17 residues. Per the germline V gene, CDR1 is LNHDA and CDR2 is SQIVND (reference sequence). With 10 bases clipped from V and 0 bases from J, the junction kept 15 bases outside the gene matches. DNA of the CDR3: TGTGCCACCACGCGACTTTCCGGGACAGGGTCTAACTATGGCTACACCTTC. Its translation: CATTRLSGTGSNYGYTF.

The chain has TRBV5-1 and TRBJ1-2; maybe TRBD1 (5 bases). Trimming took off 4 bases at V and 0 bases at J, with 16 bases between the two ends. Germline CDR1 and CDR2: SGHRS and YFSETQ. The CDR3 has 16 residues. CDR3 DNA: TGCGCCAGCAGCCCGACGCCAGGGCCTTCTAACTATGGCTACACCTTC. It specifies CASSPTPGPSNYGYTF.

The chain joins TRBV14 to TRBJ2-5; D gene ambiguous. V was clipped by 1 base and J by 1 base, with 13 bases between them. Germline loops: CDR1 SGHDN, CDR2 FVKESK. This CDR3 is 16 amino acids long. CDR3 amino acids: CASSQVQSPFQETQYF. The DNA of the CDR3 is TGTGCCAGCAGCCAAGTACAGTCGCCGTTCCAAGAGACCCAGTACTTC.

The CDR3 reads CASSAGTTEQYF. In DNA form, the CDR3 reads TGTGCCAGCAGTGCCGGGACAACTGAGCAGTACTTC. The chain is built from TRBV28 and TRBJ2-7; tentatively, D is TRBD1 (6 bases). Trimming pared 5 bases from V and 7 bases from J, leaving 12 bases between. The CDR3 extends over 12 amino acids. CDR1 and CDR2 from the germline V gene are MDHEN and SYDVKM.

This chain connects TRBV11-3 to TRBJ2-1; 8 bases agree with TRBD1. The CDR3 length is 15 residues. From germline, CDR1 is SGHNT and CDR2 YENEEA. Losses at the gene ends were 5 bases for V and 11 bases for J; bases not matched to a gene: 14. CDR3 bases: TGTGCCAGCAGCCAGCCGGGGACAGGCCCTTTGAAGCAGTTCTTC. Protein sequence: CASSQPGTGPLKQFF.

The V call is TRBV7-2, the J call TRBJ1-5, with D uncertain. The CDR3 loop spans 14 amino acids. V lost 2 bases to trimming and J lost 0 bases, with 5 bases between them. Per germline, CDR1 SGHTA and CDR2 FQGNSA. As DNA, the CDR3 is TGTGCCAGCAGCTTATCTAATAGCAATCAGCCCCAGCATTTT. Encoded protein: CASSLSNSNQPQHF.

The chain joins TRBV25-1 to TRBJ2-1; 9 bases agree with TRBD2. The CDR3 consists of 15 residues. The germline V gene has CDR1 MGHDK and CDR2 SYGVNS. Trimming removed 3 bases from V and 3 bases from J; junction bases left unmatched: 3. CDR3 residues: CASSDLAGHYNEQFF. The CDR3 bases are TGTGCCAGCAGTGACCTAGCGGGACACTACAATGAGCAGTTCTTC.

The genes are TRBV29-1 and TRBJ2-7; tentatively, D is TRBD1 (6 bases). CDR3 length: 12 amino acids. Germline V gene sequence: CDR1 SQVTM, CDR2 ANQGSEA. Trimming stripped 1 base from V and 9 bases from J, with 13 bases between. CDR3: CSVEVRGNRQYF. CDR3 bases: TGCAGCGTTGAAGTCAGGGGTAATAGGCAGTACTTC.

The chain employs TRBV11-1 and TRBJ2-5, with 9 bases identical to TRBD1. CDR1 SGHAT and CDR2 FQDESV come from the germline V gene (reference sequence). The CDR3 is 14 residues long. With V trimmed by 5 bases and J by 3 bases, 4 bases remained unmatched. The DNA of the CDR3 is TGTGCCAGCAGCCGTCGGACAGGGGAAGAGACCCAGTACTTC. This codes for CASSRRTGEETQYF.

The V call is TRBV29-1, the J call TRBJ2-3, with D possibly TRBD2 on 6 matching bases. The germline V gene has CDR1 SQVTM and CDR2 ANQGSEA. The CDR3 runs to 15 residues. The V end lost 5 bases, the J end lost 0 bases, and 15 bases lay between the germline ends. CDR3 protein: CSVFGGGASTDTQYF. In nucleotides, the CDR3 is TGCAGCGTTTTCGGTGGCGGGGCTAGCACAGATACGCAGTATTTT.

The chain has TRBV28 and TRBJ1-2; perhaps TRBD1 as D (6 bases). CDR1 is MDHEN and CDR2 is SYDVKM in the germline V gene. This CDR3 is 14 amino acids long. The V end was cut by 2 bases, the J end by 7 bases, with 14 bases between. The CDR3 nucleotides are TGTGCCAGCAGTTTAGGGGGCGCGAGTAGTGGCTACACCTTC. Amino acid sequence: CASSLGGASSGYTF.

V is TRBV7-2 and J is TRBJ1-5, with a possible D match to TRBD1 (5 bases). Deletions cut 1 base from V and 1 base from J, with 11 bases between. This CDR3 region has 16 residues. CDR1 is SGHTA and CDR2 is FQGNSA in the germline V gene. The CDR3: CASSLDFGGSNQPQHF. For the CDR3, the DNA is TGTGCCAGCAGCTTAGACTTTGGGGGGAGCAATCAGCCCCAGCATTTT. Together with reference TRBV7-2 and TRBJ1-5, the CDR3 gives the full variable domain: GAGVSQSPSNKVTEKGKDVELRCDPISGHTALYWYRQSLGQGLEFLIYFQGNSAPDKSGLPSDRFSAERTGGSVSTLTIQRTQQEDSAVYLCASSLDFGGSNQPQHFGDGTRLSIL.

This chain joins TRBV29-1 and TRBJ1-4; 9 bases fit TRBD1. The CDR3 runs to 14 residues. V was clipped by 5 bases and J by 8 bases; unmatched bases: 9. The germline CDR1 and CDR2 sequences are SQVTM and ANQGSEA. CDR3 bases: TGCAGCGTTAAACAGGGGGCAGGGGAGGAAAAACTGTTTTTT. Translating gives CSVKQGAGEEKLFF.

The chain recombines TRBV4-1 with TRBJ1-1, with a weak D call TRBD1 (5 bases). CDR3 length equals 15 residues. Germline V CDR1 and CDR2: MGHRA, YSYEKL. Trimming left V 1 base short and J 1 base short, with 10 bases between. CDR3 loop: CASSQGGRRNTEAFF. The CDR3 nucleotides read TGCGCCAGCAGCCAAGGGGGCCGCCGGAACACTGAAGCTTTCTTT.

The genes are TRBV7-8 and TRBJ1-2; D gene ambiguous. This CDR3 region has 16 residues. Trimming removed 2 bases at V and 5 bases at J, with 18 bases between. Germline-derived CDR1 and CDR2 are SGHVS and FQNEAQ. CDR3 DNA: TGTGCCAGCAGCTTATTCGGTAGGCAGCGAGAATATGGCTACACCTTC. Translating it yields CASSLFGRQREYGYTF.

This chain uses TRBV27 with TRBJ2-1, with D perhaps matching TRBD2 (5 bases). Trimming left V 5 bases short and J 10 bases short, with 15 bases between. Germline CDR1 reads MNHEY; CDR2 reads SMNVEV (reference sequence). The CDR3 has 13 residues. The CDR3 sequence: CASSQIRGSEQFF. In nucleotides, the CDR3 is TGTGCCAGCAGTCAAATACGAGGGAGCGAGCAGTTCTTC.

This clone was recorded once. V is TRBV2 and J is TRBJ2-5, with D perhaps TRBD1 (6 bases). The CDR3 has 15 amino acids. The V and J ends lost 3 bases and 0 bases respectively, with 11 bases between them. CDR1 and CDR2 (germline): SNHLY, FYNNEI. The DNA of the CDR3 is TGTGCCAGCAGTGAGAACGGACAGAACCAAGAGACCCAGTACTTC. Its protein product is CASSENGQNQETQYF.

This clone was recorded only once. The genes are TRBV10-1 and TRBJ1-5, with 7 positions matching TRBD1. The germline gives CDR1 WNHNN, CDR2 SYGVQD (reference sequence). Trimming cost V 3 bases and J 6 bases; bases outside gene matches: 2. The CDR3 spans 13 residues. For the CDR3, the DNA is TGCGCCAGCAGTGAAACAGGGGTTCAGCCCCAGCATTTT. Translating gives CASSETGVQPQHF.

The chain employs TRBV10-2 and TRBJ2-3, with 10 bases aligning to TRBD2. V shed 4 bases, J shed 3 bases, and the junction held 7 bases outside the gene matches. The germline V gene encodes CDR1 WSHSY and CDR2 SAAADI. The CDR3 sequence is 16 residues long. This chain's CDR3 is CASSVLAGALTDTQYF. CDR3 DNA: TGCGCCAGCAGTGTCCTAGCGGGAGCATTGACAGATACGCAGTATTTT.

V gene TRBV18 combines with J gene TRBJ2-6; D is ambiguous. V gave up 0 bases and J gave up 1 base, with 7 bases separating them. The germline V gene encodes CDR1 KGHSH and CDR2 LQKENI. This CDR3 contains 16 residues. DNA for the CDR3: TGTGCCAGCTCACCACCGGGCCAATCTGGGGCCAACGTCCTGACTTTC. This gives the protein CASSPPGQSGANVLTF.

The gene calls are TRBV5-4 and TRBJ1-5; a possible D gene is TRBD1 (6 bases). From germline, CDR1 is SGHNT and CDR2 YYREEE (reference sequence). V gave up 2 bases and J gave up 3 bases, with 15 bases separating them. This CDR3 is 16 amino acids long. The CDR3 bases are TGTGCCAGCAGCTTAGACGGGACACAGTACAATCAGCCCCAGCATTTT. This gives the protein CASSLDGTQYNQPQHF. The variable domain in full, with the rest retrieved from reference TRBV5-4 and TRBJ1-5, is ETGVTQSPTHLIKTRGQQVTLRCSSQSGHNTVSWYQQALGQGPQFIFQYYREEENGRGNFPPRFSGLQFPNYSSELNVNALELDDSALYLCASSLDGTQYNQPQHFGDGTRLSIL.